This T cell receptor beta chain originates from a study of cytotoxic CD8 clonotypes in ibrutinib-treated CLL. Points from the study as a whole: Patients with sustained remission and those progressing were sampled at differing times.

CDR1 is KGHSH and CDR2 is LQKENI in the germline V gene. V was pared by 6 bases and J by 10 bases, with 15 bases between. There are 13 residues in the CDR3. Worth noting for this clone: Its antigen is currently unknown.

Clones were read by immunoSEQ multiplex PCR, and TCRdb kept only the in-frame ones, dropping some. The repertoire consists of 80,000 to 95,000 clones, with roughly 80% occurring once and the leading ten covering nearly 5%. The TCR comes from a human donor with chronic lymphocytic leukemia. V and J are TRBV18 and TRBJ1-4, with D uncertain. The specimen comprised PBMCs, sampled after 12 months of ibrutinib treatment. CDR3: CASSRSGDGKLFF. In DNA, the CDR3 is TGTGCCAGCTCCCGGAGCGGGGATGGAAAACTGTTTTTT. The variable domain in full, completed from reference TRBV18 and TRBJ1-4, reads NAGVMQNPRHLVRRRGQEARLRCSPMKGHSHVYWYRQLPEEGLKFMVYLQKENIIDESGMPKERFSAEFPKEGPSILRIQQVVRGDSAAYFCASSRSGDGKLFFGSGTQLSVL.